The clone carrying this T cell receptor (beta chain) was seen a handful of times. This sample is part of a study of human T cells and chemical hapten exposure. About the research overall: Alopecia areata, totalis and universalis patients, mostly female, were included.

Time point given: patch test 2, 6 weeks after DPC sensitization. Treatment indicated: therapeutic diphenylcyclopropenone sensitization with weekly scalp DPC. Venepuncture was done earlier than the placement of each patch test. Trimming removed 6 bases from V and 2 bases from J; junction bases left unmatched: 14. The CDR3 length is 17 residues. CDR1 is SNHLY, CDR2 FYNNEI, per germline. TCRdb re-called the RACE reads through MiXCR, storing one row per CDR3 protein. The data show about 42,000 distinct CDR3 sequences, with 8% to 9% seen just once and roughly 15% held by the top ten. This chain joins TRBV2 and TRBJ2-7; 9 nucleotides agree with TRBD1. This specimen was whole blood, taken in connection with sensitization to the hapten diphenylcyclopropenone (DPC). This sequence originates from a woman aged 40 to 50 with alopecia areata. Some clones in this sample may be carry-over from other donors' samples. CDR3 residues: CASRPGTGIEMAYEQYF. The DNA of the CDR3 is TGTGCCAGCAGGCCCGGGACAGGGATCGAAATGGCCTACGAGCAGTACTTC.